Sequencing of this TCR beta chain was carried out in a study of Graves' ophthalmopathy and Graves' hyperthyroidism. Study in general: At the time of initial diagnosis and before any treatment, peripheral blood was collected.

The hyperthyroidism patients had a new diagnosis of under 2 months' duration and were aged 18 to 65. The diagnosis was founded upon clinical symptoms, serum thyroxine, TRAb, thyroid ultrasound and orbital computed tomography. RNA transcripts yielded amplified TCR beta CDR3 regions. An initial RT-PCR round employing HTBI primers preceded a second-round multiplex PCR. Using its own MiXCR run on the multiplex PCR reads, TCRdb lists one record per CDR3 protein. The sample consists of some 360,000 distinct CDR3 sequences, roughly a sixth of them appearing once. The CDR3 totals 17 residues. V lost 2 bases and J lost 6; bases outside the gene matches: 15. CDR1 is MNHEY and CDR2 is SVGEGT in the germline V gene.

Source material: peripheral blood. This receptor was taken from an adult woman with stable Graves' hyperthyroidism. V gene TRBV6-2 or TRBV6-3 combines with J gene TRBJ1-1; the match to TRBD1 covers 7 bases. DNA for the CDR3: TGTGCCAGCAGTTACGTGCAGGGGGGATCGATGGGCGCTGAAGCTTTCTTT. Protein sequence: CASSYVQGGSMGAEAFF.